This T cell receptor (beta chain) was found in a study of T cells in Graves' hyperthyroidism and ophthalmopathy. Between the trimmed V and J ends, which lost 4 bases and 2 bases, there was a span of 24 bases. Germline V gives CDR1 ENHRY, CDR2 SYGVKD. The CDR3 sequence is 18 residues long. RNA transcripts served as the template for amplifying TCR beta CDR3 regions. The HTBI set primed first-round TCR CDR3 RT-PCR. TCRdb recomputed calls from the multiplex PCR reads with MiXCR, one row per CDR3 protein. Of a few hundred thousand distinct CDR3 sequences listed, roughly 50% are singletons. What was sequenced was peripheral blood or thyroid tissue (not recorded which). This chain links TRBV10-3 with TRBJ2-7; D perhaps matches TRBD2 (6 bases). The TCR originated in a woman aged 18-29 years with Graves' hyperthyroidism. CDR3 protein: CAISARDPLGTGAYEQYF. The DNA of the CDR3 is TGTGCCATCAGTGCTAGAGATCCCCTTGGGACGGGGGCCTACGAGCAGTACTTC.